Following are 14 T cell receptor beta chains from one sample sequenced in a study of T-cell reconstitution after alpha-beta-depleted transplantation in children. The library targeted TCRbeta and was prepared with unique molecular identifiers. TCRdb called the PCR reads again in MiXCR, with one record for every CDR3 protein. Found here are 200,000 to 250,000 distinct CDR3 sequences, under 8.5% of them singletons; the top ten hold approximately 34%. Specimen: PBMCs, mostly from graft donor cells, collected 360 days after TCRalphabeta/CD19-depleted stem cell transplant. These receptors came from a male patient between 2 and 15 years old who had a stem cell transplant for acute myeloid leukemia, so the T cells may come from the graft donor.

V is TRBV5-1 and J is TRBJ2-7; 11 bases line up with TRBD1. With 5 bases clipped from V and 2 bases from J, the junction kept 15 bases outside the gene matches. CDR3 length: 18 residues. Germline-derived CDR1 and CDR2 are SGHRS and YFSETQ. In nucleotides, the CDR3 is TGCGCCAGCAGGGGACAGGGGGTCTTTAGCGGGCCCCCCTACGAGCAGTACTTC. Its translation is CASRGQGVFSGPPYEQYF.

This clonotype came up a few times. The genes are TRBV20-1 and TRBJ2-7; TRBD1 matches at 9 bases. The CDR3 is 14 residues long. J gave up 3 bases and V 1 base, and 4 bases lay outside the gene matches. Per the germline V gene, CDR1 is DFQATT and CDR2 is SNEGSKA (reference sequence). The CDR3, as DNA: TGCAGTGCTAGAGCGGGGACAGGGCACTACGAGCAGTACTTC. Protein: CSARAGTGHYEQYF.

A few counts support this clonotype. The chain uses TRBV29-1 and TRBJ2-7, with D unclear. The V and J ends lost 8 bases and 3 bases respectively, with 11 bases between them. The CDR3 is 11 residues long. Germline CDR1 is SQVTM and CDR2 is ANQGSEA. The CDR3 bases are TGCAGCTTCCGCTCCAACTACGAGCAGTACTTC. Translation: CSFRSNYEQYF.

This clonotype was counted many times. The genes are TRBV15 and TRBJ2-3, with no clear D. This CDR3 is built from 18 residues. Germline CDR1 reads LNHNV; CDR2 reads YYDKDF (reference sequence). The V end lost 0 bases, the J end lost 2 bases, and 18 bases lay between the germline ends. The CDR3 sequence is CATSRDYEVRLTTDTQYF. The DNA of the CDR3 is TGTGCCACCAGCAGAGATTACGAAGTCAGGCTTACCACAGATACGCAGTATTTT.

The chain has TRBV5-1 and TRBJ2-5; no definite D call. This CDR3 has 14 residues. V was pared by 0 bases and J by 1 base, with 7 bases between. The germline gives CDR1 SGHRS, CDR2 YFSETQ. The DNA of the CDR3 is TGCGCCAGCAGCTTGGACGGAACCCAAGAGACCCAGTACTTC. Its translation is CASSLDGTQETQYF.

The V and J genes are TRBV18 and TRBJ1-2, with a weak D call TRBD1 (5 bases). The CDR3 length is 13 residues. Germline assignment: CDR1 KGHSH and CDR2 LQKENI. V was clipped by 4 bases and J by 2 bases, with 8 bases between them. CDR3 in DNA: TGTGCCAGCTCACGGGGGACGAACTATGGCTACACCTTC. Amino acids: CASSRGTNYGYTF. The complete variable domain, with remaining parts taken from reference TRBV18 and TRBJ1-2, reads NAGVMQNPRHLVRRRGQEARLRCSPMKGHSHVYWYRQLPEEGLKFMVYLQKENIIDESGMPKERFSAEFPKEGPSILRIQQVVRGDSAAYFCASSRGTNYGYTFGSGTRLTVV.

This clonotype was seen a handful of times. The chain employs TRBV15 and TRBJ1-6, with D unresolved. The CDR3 covers 14 residues. The germline V gene encodes CDR1 LNHNV and CDR2 YYDKDF (reference sequence). Deletions cut 0 bases from V and 7 bases from J, with 7 bases between. The CDR3 protein is CATSRDPKNSPLHF. DNA of the CDR3: TGTGCCACCAGCAGAGATCCAAAGAATTCACCCCTCCACTTT.

This chain connects TRBV20-1 to TRBJ2-4; 7 bases map to TRBD2. The germline V gene has CDR1 DFQATT and CDR2 SNEGSKA (reference sequence). The junction had 6 bases not matched to a gene; V was cut back by 2 bases and J by 2 bases. The CDR3 sequence is 15 residues long. CDR3 region: CSARLAGVTKNIQYF. DNA of the CDR3: TGCAGTGCTAGATTGGCGGGAGTTACCAAAAACATTCAGTACTTC.

In the case of this clonotype: Being one base from a much bigger clone, this may be a read error. This chain links TRBV12-3 or TRBV12-4 with TRBJ2-7; D is perhaps TRBD1 or TRBD2 (6 bases each). V gave up 3 bases and J gave up 0 bases, with 12 bases separating them. This CDR3 contains 15 residues. The CDR3: CASSLGGPLSYEQYF. DNA of the CDR3: TGTGCCAGCAGTTTGGGGGGCCCCCTCTCCTACGAGCAGTACTTC.

This clonotype occurred many times. The gene calls are TRBV12-3 or TRBV12-4 and TRBJ2-5, with TRBD1 identical over 7 bases. Losses at the gene ends were 6 bases for V and 5 bases for J; bases not matched to a gene: 9. The CDR3 is 14 residues long. The CDR3 loop is CASRPQGNLETQYF. CDR3 coding DNA: TGTGCCAGCAGGCCACAGGGGAATCTGGAGACCCAGTACTTC.

This clonotype has ten or more counts. V gene TRBV6-5 combines with J gene TRBJ2-7, with D perhaps TRBD2 (5 bases). Trimming cost V 6 bases and J 7 bases, with 16 bases left between them. Germline CDR1 reads MNHEY; CDR2 reads SVGAGI. The CDR3 sequence is 13 residues long. In DNA form, the CDR3 reads TGTGCCAGCAGCCGGACGGGTCCGGGGGAGCAGTACTTC. Its protein is CASSRTGPGEQYF.

This clonotype has a handful of counts. The genes are TRBV10-1 and TRBJ2-1; D call uncertain. The CDR3 has 12 residues. CDR1 and CDR2 (germline): WNHNN, SYGVQD (reference sequence). Trimming took 5 bases from V and 9 from J, leaving 11 bases between them. This CDR3 reads CASSPSRGEQFF. The DNA of the CDR3 is TGCGCCAGCAGTCCCAGCCGTGGTGAGCAGTTCTTC.

CDR3 amino acids: CASSQEGGQGSQPQHF. Here the CDR3 DNA reads TGTGCCAGCAGCCAAGAGGGGGGACAGGGAAGCCAGCCCCAGCATTTT. The genes are TRBV4-2 and TRBJ1-5; 9 bases map to TRBD1. CDR3 length: 16 amino acids. Germline CDR1 and CDR2: LGHNA and YNFKEQ. Germline trimming cut 0 bases from V and 7 bases from J; bases unmatched to any gene: 7.

This clonotype was detected only a few times. The chain combines TRBV18 with TRBJ2-1; 11 positions match TRBD1. Germline CDR1 and CDR2: KGHSH and LQKENI. V dropped 2 bases and J dropped 7; count of bases not matched to a gene: 4. The CDR3 extends over 15 amino acids. The chain's CDR3 is CASSPTGQGANEQFF. The CDR3 DNA follows: TGTGCCAGCTCACCAACAGGACAGGGGGCGAATGAGCAGTTCTTC.